These 14 T cell receptor beta chains were sequenced from one sample in a study of blood T cells in healthy people across ages. Sample-barcoded 5' priming and a J-beta primer mix drove a second PCR of roughly 7 to 11 cycles. TCRdb redid the calling of the 5' RACE reads with MiXCR, one entry per CDR3 protein. The repertoire holds around 800,000 distinct CDR3 sequences, with 62% as singletons. The sample consisted of blood. Source of these receptors: a man between 25 and 39 years old in good health.

The chain combines TRBV6-6 with TRBJ1-5; D is possibly TRBD1 (6 bases). Germline lookup yields CDR1 MNHNY and CDR2 SVGAGI (reference sequence). Trimming left V 2 bases short and J 7 bases short, with 9 bases between. The CDR3 has 13 amino acids. The CDR3 is CASSYRGNQPQHF. CDR3 nucleotides: TGTGCCAGCAGTTACAGGGGGAACCAGCCCCAGCATTTT.

This clonotype has only a few counts. V is TRBV7-9 and J is TRBJ1-2; weak D call: TRBD1 (6 bases). This CDR3 comprises 12 residues. Germline values: CDR1 SEHNR, CDR2 FQNEAQ (reference sequence). CDR3 residues: CVTGTLNYGYTF. The CDR3 DNA sequence: TGTGTCACAGGGACATTAAACTATGGCTACACCTTC.

This clonotype was found a few times. This sequence joins TRBV5-6 and TRBJ2-7; TRBD1 is a possible D gene (5 bases). The CDR3 extends over 14 amino acids. V dropped 2 bases and J dropped 3 bases, with 12 bases sitting between them. CDR1 SGHDT and CDR2 YYEEEE come from the germline V gene. CDR3 sequence (DNA): TGTGCCAGCAGCTTCTCAAGGGGATACTACGAGCAGTACTTC. The encoded protein is CASSFSRGYYEQYF.

The chain combines TRBV7-8 with TRBJ1-6; 11 bases align to TRBD1. J was trimmed by 9 bases and V by 3 bases; bases with no gene match: 7. This CDR3 is built from 16 residues. The V gene's germline CDR1 is SGHVS and CDR2 FQNEAQ. The CDR3 DNA follows: TGTGCCAGCAGCTTGGGACCCGGGACAGGGGGTTCACCCCTCCACTTT. This encodes CASSLGPGTGGSPLHF.

V usage is TRBV29-1 and J usage is TRBJ2-7, with 7 bases lining up with TRBD1. V lost 4 bases and J lost 6; bases outside the gene matches: 9. Germline CDR1 reads SQVTM; CDR2 reads ANQGSEA. This CDR3 comprises 13 residues. DNA for the CDR3: TGCAGCGTTGCATCCGTGACAGGGTCCGAGCAGTACTTC. It specifies CSVASVTGSEQYF.

The chain recombines TRBV20-1 with TRBJ2-5; D is perhaps TRBD2 (6 bases). Germline V gene lookup returns CDR1 DFQATT and CDR2 SNEGSKA (reference sequence). V was shortened by 2 bases and J by 3 bases, with 16 bases between the two germline ends. The CDR3 length is 15 residues. For the CDR3, the DNA is TGCAGTGCTAGACTTGGCTTAGCGGTGAAAGAGACCCAGTACTTC. Its protein product is CSARLGLAVKETQYF.

This clonotype was found a few times. The gene calls are TRBV6-6 and TRBJ1-5; no clear D gene. CDR1 MNHNY and CDR2 SVGAGI come from the germline V gene (reference sequence). CDR3 length: 11 residues. V gave up 7 bases and J gave up 7 bases, with 8 bases separating them. Here the CDR3 reads CASTDGQPQHF. CDR3 DNA: TGTGCCAGCACCGACGGCCAGCCCCAGCATTTT.

This clonotype has a handful of counts. J is TRBJ1-2 and V is TRBV29-1; D uncertain. The CDR3 is 10 residues long. Germline assignment: CDR1 SQVTM and CDR2 ANQGSEA. Trimming shortened V by 6 bases and J by 13 bases, and 15 bases separated the two germline ends. This CDR3 reads CSVQDRRGTF. In DNA, the CDR3 is TGCAGCGTCCAGGACCGACGAGGCACCTTC.

Points on this clonotype: A much larger clone lies a single base off, so this may be a read error. The chain links TRBV7-2 to TRBJ1-1; D gene uncertain. V shed 5 bases and J shed 6 bases, with 19 bases lying between them. This CDR3 contains 15 residues. The germline CDR1 and CDR2 sequences are SGHTA and FQGNSA. The chain's CDR3 is CASSPSLIGLSEAFF. DNA for the CDR3: TGTGCCAGCAGCCCCAGTCTGATAGGACTGTCTGAAGCTTTCTTT.

This clonotype was recorded once. The CDR3 nucleotides are TGTGCCAGCAGTTTATATTCCCCTTATACGCAGTATTTT. Translation gives CASSLYSPYTQYF. V and J are TRBV28 and TRBJ2-3; D gene ambiguous. Germline CDR1 MDHEN, CDR2 SYDVKM. This CDR3 spans 13 amino acids. The ends were cut back, 1 base at V and 7 bases at J, with 9 bases in the middle.

The chain combines TRBV7-2 with TRBJ2-7; 9 bases align to TRBD1. Germline CDR1 and CDR2: SGHTA and FQGNSA. Germline trimming cut 5 bases from V and 0 bases from J; bases unmatched to any gene: 8. This CDR3 has 16 residues. CDR3 in amino acids: CASSTRDRAISYEQYF. CDR3 sequence (DNA): TGTGCCAGCAGCACCCGGGACAGGGCGATCTCCTACGAGCAGTACTTC.

The chain combines TRBV10-3 with TRBJ2-3; tentative D call: TRBD2 (6 bases). The CDR3 totals 15 residues. Trimming shortened V by 4 bases and J by 2 bases, and 13 bases separated the two germline ends. Germline CDR1 is ENHRY and CDR2 is SYGVKD. CDR3 sequence (DNA): TGTGCCATCAGTGGTTTTAGCGGACTCACAGATACGCAGTATTTT. Protein: CAISGFSGLTDTQYF.

The chain recombines TRBV6-1 with TRBJ2-4, with 7 nucleotides matching TRBD1. Germline CDR1 MNHNS, CDR2 SASEGT. This CDR3 has 16 amino acids. V lost 4 bases and J lost 6; bases outside the gene matches: 12. CDR3 in amino acids: CASSVQRQGVGNIQYF. The DNA of the CDR3 is TGTGCCAGCAGTGTCCAAAGACAGGGTGTGGGAAACATTCAGTACTTC.

This clonotype showed up just a few times. The chain uses TRBV12-3 or TRBV12-4 and TRBJ2-7; 12 bases align to TRBD1. The CDR3 sequence is 15 residues long. The V and J ends lost 4 bases and 7 bases, in that order; junction bases with no gene match: 8. This CDR3 reads CASSSGDRGRAEQYF. DNA for the CDR3: TGTGCCAGCAGTTCGGGGGACAGGGGGCGCGCGGAGCAGTACTTC.